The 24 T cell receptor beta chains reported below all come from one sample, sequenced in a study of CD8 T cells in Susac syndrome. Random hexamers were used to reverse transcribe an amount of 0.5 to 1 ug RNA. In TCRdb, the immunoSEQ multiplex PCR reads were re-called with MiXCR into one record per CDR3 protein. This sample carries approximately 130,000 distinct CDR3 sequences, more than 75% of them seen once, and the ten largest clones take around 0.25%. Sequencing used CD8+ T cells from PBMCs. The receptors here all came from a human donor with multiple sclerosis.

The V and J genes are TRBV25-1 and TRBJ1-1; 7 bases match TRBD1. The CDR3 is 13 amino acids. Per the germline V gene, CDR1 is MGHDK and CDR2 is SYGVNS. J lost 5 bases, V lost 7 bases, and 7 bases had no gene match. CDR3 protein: CASNDRDGTEAFF. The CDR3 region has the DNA TGTGCCAGCAATGACAGGGATGGGACTGAAGCTTTCTTT. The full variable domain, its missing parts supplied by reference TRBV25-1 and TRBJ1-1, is EADIYQTPRYLVIGTGKKITLECSQTMGHDKMYWYQQDPGMELHLIHYSYGVNSTEKGDLSSESTVSRIRTEHFPLTLESARPSHTSQYLCASNDRDGTEAFFGQGTRLTVV.

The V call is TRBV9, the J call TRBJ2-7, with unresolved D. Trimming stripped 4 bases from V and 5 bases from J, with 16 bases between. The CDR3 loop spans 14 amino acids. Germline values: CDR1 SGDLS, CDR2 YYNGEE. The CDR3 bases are TGTGCCAGCAGCCTCTCGACCCCGCCGGACGAGCAGTACTTC. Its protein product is CASSLSTPPDEQYF.

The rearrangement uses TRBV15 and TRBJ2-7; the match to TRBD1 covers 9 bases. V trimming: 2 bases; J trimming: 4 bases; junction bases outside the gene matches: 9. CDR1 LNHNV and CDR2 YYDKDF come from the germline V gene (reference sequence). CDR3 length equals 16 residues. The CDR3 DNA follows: TGTGCCACCAGCAGACTAACCGGGACAGGGATATACGAGCAGTACTTC. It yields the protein CATSRLTGTGIYEQYF.

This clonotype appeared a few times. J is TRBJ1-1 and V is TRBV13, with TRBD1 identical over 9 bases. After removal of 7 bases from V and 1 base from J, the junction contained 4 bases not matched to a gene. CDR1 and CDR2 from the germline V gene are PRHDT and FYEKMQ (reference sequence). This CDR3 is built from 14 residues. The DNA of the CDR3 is TGTGCCAGCACCTCGACAGGGGGGAACACTGAAGCTTTCTTT. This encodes CASTSTGGNTEAFF.

The CDR3 here is CASSSWAGLDNEQFF. CDR3 bases: TGCGCCAGCAGCTCCTGGGCAGGTTTGGACAATGAGCAGTTCTTC. The chain is built from TRBV5-1 and TRBJ2-1, with D unclear. Germline CDR1 SGHRS, CDR2 YFSETQ. The germline V and J ends were trimmed by 3 bases and 5 bases, with 15 bases remaining between them. The CDR3 is made up of 15 amino acids.

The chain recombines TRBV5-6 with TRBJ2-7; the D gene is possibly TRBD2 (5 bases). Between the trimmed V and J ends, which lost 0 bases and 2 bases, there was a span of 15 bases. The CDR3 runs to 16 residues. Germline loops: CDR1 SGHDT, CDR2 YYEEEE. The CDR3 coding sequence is TGTGCCAGCAGCTTGGGCGTCGCGGGTTATACCTACGAGCAGTACTTC. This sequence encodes CASSLGVAGYTYEQYF.

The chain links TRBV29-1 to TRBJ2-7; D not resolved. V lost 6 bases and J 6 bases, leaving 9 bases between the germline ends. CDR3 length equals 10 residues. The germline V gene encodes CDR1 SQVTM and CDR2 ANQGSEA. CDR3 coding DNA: TGCAGCGTCGGCACTGGCGAGCAGTACTTC. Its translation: CSVGTGEQYF.

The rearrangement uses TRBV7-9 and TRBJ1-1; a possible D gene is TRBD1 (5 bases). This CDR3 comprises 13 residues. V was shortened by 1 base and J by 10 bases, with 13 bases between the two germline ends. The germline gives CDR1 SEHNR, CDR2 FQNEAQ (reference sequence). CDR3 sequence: CASSLVGDQGAFF. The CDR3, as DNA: TGTGCCAGCAGCTTAGTGGGCGATCAGGGAGCTTTCTTT.

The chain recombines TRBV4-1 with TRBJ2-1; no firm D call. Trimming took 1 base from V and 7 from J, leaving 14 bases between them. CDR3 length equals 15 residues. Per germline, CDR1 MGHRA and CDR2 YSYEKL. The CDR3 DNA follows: TGCGCCAGCAGCCAAGGGGGTCCACCGAAGAATGAGCAGTTCTTC. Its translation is CASSQGGPPKNEQFF.

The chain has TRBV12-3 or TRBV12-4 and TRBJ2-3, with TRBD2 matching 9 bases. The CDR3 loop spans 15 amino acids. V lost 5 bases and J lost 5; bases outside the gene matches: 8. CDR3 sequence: CASSGSGSSGDTQYF. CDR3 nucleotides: TGTGCCAGCAGTGGTAGCGGGAGTTCGGGAGATACGCAGTATTTT.

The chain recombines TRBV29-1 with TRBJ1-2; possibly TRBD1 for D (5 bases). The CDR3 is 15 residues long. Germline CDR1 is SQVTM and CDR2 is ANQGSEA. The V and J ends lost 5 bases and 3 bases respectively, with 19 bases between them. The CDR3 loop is CSVLHLAGNHYGYTF. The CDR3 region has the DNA TGCAGCGTTCTCCATCTGGCAGGGAACCACTATGGCTACACCTTC.

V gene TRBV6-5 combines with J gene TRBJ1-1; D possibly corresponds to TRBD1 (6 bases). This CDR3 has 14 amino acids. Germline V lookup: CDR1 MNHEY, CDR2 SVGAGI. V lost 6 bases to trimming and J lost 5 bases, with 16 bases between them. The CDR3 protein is CASSYGGRGTEAFF. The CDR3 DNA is TGTGCCAGCAGCTATGGGGGGCGGGGGACTGAAGCTTTCTTT.

In nucleotides, the CDR3 is TGTGCCAGCAGTGAAGCGATCGGGTTTCAAGAGACCCAGTACTTC. This encodes CASSEAIGFQETQYF. The chain combines TRBV6-1 with TRBJ2-5; D is unclear. V shed 0 bases and J shed 2 bases, with 10 bases lying between them. This CDR3 is built from 15 residues. Germline CDR1 MNHNS, CDR2 SASEGT.

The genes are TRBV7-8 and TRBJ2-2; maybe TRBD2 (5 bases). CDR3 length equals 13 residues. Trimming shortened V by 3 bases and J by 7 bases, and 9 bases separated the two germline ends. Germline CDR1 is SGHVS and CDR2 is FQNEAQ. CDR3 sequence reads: CASSFVRGGELFF. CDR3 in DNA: TGTGCCAGCAGCTTCGTTCGGGGCGGGGAGCTGTTTTTT.

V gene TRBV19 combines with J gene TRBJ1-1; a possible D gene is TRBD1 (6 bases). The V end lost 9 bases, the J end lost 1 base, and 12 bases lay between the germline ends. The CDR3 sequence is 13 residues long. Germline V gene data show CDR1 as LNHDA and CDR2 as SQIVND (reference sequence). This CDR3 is CASETGGNTEAFF. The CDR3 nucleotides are TGTGCCAGCGAGACAGGAGGGAACACTGAAGCTTTCTTT.

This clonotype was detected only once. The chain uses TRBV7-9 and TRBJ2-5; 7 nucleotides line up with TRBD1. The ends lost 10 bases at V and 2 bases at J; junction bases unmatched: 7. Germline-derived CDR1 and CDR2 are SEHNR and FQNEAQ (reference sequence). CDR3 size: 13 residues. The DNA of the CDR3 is TGTGCCACCAAGACAGGGATACAAGAGACCCAGTACTTC. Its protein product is CATKTGIQETQYF.

In DNA, the CDR3 is TGTGCCAGCAGCATAAACTTCAGGGGAATCCGGACCACTGAAGCTTTCTTT. Residues: CASSINFRGIRTTEAFF. The genes are TRBV9 and TRBJ1-1; possibly TRBD1 for D (6 bases). The CDR3 spans 17 residues. V shed 4 bases and J shed 4 bases, with 23 bases lying between them. Germline values: CDR1 SGDLS, CDR2 YYNGEE.

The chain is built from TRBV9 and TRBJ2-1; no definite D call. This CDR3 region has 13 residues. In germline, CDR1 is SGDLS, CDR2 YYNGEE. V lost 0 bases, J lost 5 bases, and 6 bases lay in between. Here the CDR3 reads CASSVARHNEQFF. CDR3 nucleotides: TGTGCCAGCAGCGTAGCACGACACAATGAGCAGTTCTTC.

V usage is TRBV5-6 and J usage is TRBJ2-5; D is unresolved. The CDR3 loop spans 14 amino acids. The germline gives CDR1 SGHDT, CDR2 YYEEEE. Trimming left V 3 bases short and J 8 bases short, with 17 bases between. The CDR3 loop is CASSWAAHLGTQYF. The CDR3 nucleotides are TGTGCCAGCAGCTGGGCGGCCCACCTAGGAACCCAGTACTTC. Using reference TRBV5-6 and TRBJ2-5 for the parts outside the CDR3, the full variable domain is DAGVTQSPTHLIKTRGQQVTLRCSPKSGHDTVSWYQQALGQGPQFIFQYYEEEERQRGNFPDRFSGHQFPNYSSELNVNALLLGDSALYLCASSWAAHLGTQYFGPGTRLLVL.

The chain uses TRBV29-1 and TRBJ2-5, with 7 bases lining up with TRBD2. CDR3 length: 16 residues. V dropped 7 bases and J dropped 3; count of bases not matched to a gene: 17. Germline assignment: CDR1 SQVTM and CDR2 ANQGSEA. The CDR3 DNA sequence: TGCAGCGGAGGGACGGGCGGGCGGGAGAGGAAAGAGACCCAGTACTTC. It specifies CSGGTGGRERKETQYF.

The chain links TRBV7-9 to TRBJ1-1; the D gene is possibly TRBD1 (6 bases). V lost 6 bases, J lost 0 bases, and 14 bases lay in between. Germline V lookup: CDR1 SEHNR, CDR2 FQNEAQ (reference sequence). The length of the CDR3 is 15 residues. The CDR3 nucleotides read TGTGCCAGCAGACACAGGGCCAGATTGAACACTGAAGCTTTCTTT. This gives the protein CASRHRARLNTEAFF.

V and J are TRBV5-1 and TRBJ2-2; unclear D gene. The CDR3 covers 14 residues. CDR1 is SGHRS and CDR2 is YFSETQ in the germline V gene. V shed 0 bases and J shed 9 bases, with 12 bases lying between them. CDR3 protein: CASSLEGNSRELFF. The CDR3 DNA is TGCGCCAGCAGCTTGGAGGGAAATAGCAGGGAGCTGTTTTTT. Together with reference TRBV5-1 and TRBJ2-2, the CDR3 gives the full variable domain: KAGVTQTPRYLIKTRGQQVTLSCSPISGHRSVSWYQQTPGQGLQFLFEYFSETQRNKGNFPGRFSGRQFSNSRSEMNVSTLELGDSALYLCASSLEGNSRELFFGEGSRLTVL.

This CDR3 is CASSPGGDYGYTF. The CDR3 DNA sequence: TGTGCCAGTAGCCCAGGGGGAGATTATGGCTACACCTTC. V usage is TRBV19 and J usage is TRBJ1-2, with TRBD1 matching 7 bases. V gave up 6 bases and J gave up 5 bases; unmatched junction bases: 6. This CDR3 is built from 13 residues. Germline V gene data show CDR1 as LNHDA and CDR2 as SQIVND (reference sequence).

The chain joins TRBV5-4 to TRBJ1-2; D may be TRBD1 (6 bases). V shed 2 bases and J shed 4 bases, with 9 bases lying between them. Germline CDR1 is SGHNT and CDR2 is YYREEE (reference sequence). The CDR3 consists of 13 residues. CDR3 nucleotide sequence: TGTGCCAGCAGCTTCGCGACAGGCTATGGCTACACCTTC. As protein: CASSFATGYGYTF.